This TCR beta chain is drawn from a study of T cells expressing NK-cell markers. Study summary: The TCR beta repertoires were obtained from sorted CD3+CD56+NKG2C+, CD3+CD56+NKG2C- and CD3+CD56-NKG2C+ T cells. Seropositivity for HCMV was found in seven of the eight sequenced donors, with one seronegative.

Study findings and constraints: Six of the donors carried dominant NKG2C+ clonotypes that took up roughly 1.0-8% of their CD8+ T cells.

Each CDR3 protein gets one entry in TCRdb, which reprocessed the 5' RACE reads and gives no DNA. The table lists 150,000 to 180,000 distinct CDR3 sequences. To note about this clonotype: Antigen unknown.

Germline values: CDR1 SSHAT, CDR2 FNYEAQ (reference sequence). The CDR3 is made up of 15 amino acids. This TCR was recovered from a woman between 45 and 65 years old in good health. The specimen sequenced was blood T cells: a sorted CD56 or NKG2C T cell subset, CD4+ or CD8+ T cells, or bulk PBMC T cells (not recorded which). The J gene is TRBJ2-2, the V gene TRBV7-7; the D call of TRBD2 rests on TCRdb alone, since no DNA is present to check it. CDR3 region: CASSLSLGGAGELFF.